Listed here are 7 T cell receptor beta chains from one sample, sequenced in a study of blood T cells in healthy people across ages. A sample-barcoded 5' primer and a J-beta primer mix were used in a second PCR of roughly 6 to 11 cycles. TCRdb itself ran the 5' RACE reads through MiXCR, one entry per CDR3 protein. Of hundreds of thousands of distinct CDR3 sequences listed, around 21% are singletons. The sample was blood. The receptors were gathered from a man in his 70s in good health.

In its sample, this clonotype was seen a few times. CDR3 nucleotides: TGTGCCAGCAGTCTAACCAGCGGGGGGTCCAATGAGCAGTTCTTC. It is translated as CASSLTSGGSNEQFF. V and J are TRBV3-1 and TRBJ2-1; 9 positions agree with TRBD2. There are 15 residues in the CDR3. V shed 6 bases and J 6 bases; nucleotides not matched to a gene: 9. The germline V gene encodes CDR1 LGHDT and CDR2 YNNKEL (reference sequence).

This clonotype turned up a few times. The chain employs TRBV5-1 and TRBJ1-1; 8 nucleotides align to TRBD1. The CDR3 consists of 14 residues. Unmatched junction bases numbered 11, after V lost 6 bases and J lost 7 bases. Germline CDR1 is SGHRS and CDR2 is YFSETQ. As DNA, the CDR3 is TGCGCCAGCACTAACCAGGGGGCCAAGGGTGAAGCTTTCTTT. This codes for CASTNQGAKGEAFF.

This clonotype was counted a few times. CDR3 region: CASSSGLTSGREQYF. The CDR3 DNA is TGCGCCAGCAGCTCGGGACTTACTAGCGGGAGGGAGCAGTACTTC. The V and J genes are TRBV5-1 and TRBJ2-7, with 12 bases identical to TRBD2. The trim removed 3 bases at V and 7 bases at J, leaving 8 bases unmatched. The germline CDR1 and CDR2 sequences are SGHRS and YFSETQ. The CDR3 runs 15 residues.

This clonotype was recorded a few times. V usage is TRBV6-2 or TRBV6-3 and J usage is TRBJ2-1; D is perhaps TRBD2 (5 bases). Looked up from germline, CDR1 is MNHEY and CDR2 is SVGEGT. CDR3 length: 15 amino acids. Trimming pared 6 bases from V and 2 bases from J, leaving 14 bases between. In DNA form, the CDR3 reads TGTGCCAGCAGCCGTAGCGTCCCCACCTACAATGAGCAGTTCTTC. Translating it yields CASSRSVPTYNEQFF.

There are many counts of this clonotype. This chain uses TRBV28 with TRBJ2-7; possibly TRBD2 for D (6 bases). V gave up 3 bases and J gave up 7 bases, with 16 bases separating them. The CDR3 consists of 14 residues. The germline V gene has CDR1 MDHEN and CDR2 SYDVKM. CDR3 nucleotide sequence: TGTGCCAGCAGTTTCACGGGAGAGGTAAAGGAGCAGTACTTC. It yields the protein CASSFTGEVKEQYF. Filled out from reference TRBV28 and TRBJ2-7, the complete variable domain reads DVKVTQSSRYLVKRTGEKVFLECVQDMDHENMFWYRQDPGLGLRLIYFSYDVKMKEKGDIPEGYSVSREKKERFSLILESASTNQTSMYLCASSFTGEVKEQYFGPGTRLTVT.

V usage is TRBV9 and J usage is TRBJ2-2, with 7 bases that match TRBD2. The junction had 3 bases not matched to a gene; V was cut back by 1 base and J by 3 bases. In germline, CDR1 is SGDLS, CDR2 YYNGEE. There are 15 residues in the CDR3. CDR3 region: CASSVMAGDTGELFF. CDR3 sequence (DNA): TGTGCCAGCAGCGTAATGGCGGGGGACACCGGGGAGCTGTTTTTT.

The chain combines TRBV20-1 with TRBJ1-5, with TRBD1 matching over 10 bases. CDR1 is DFQATT, CDR2 SNEGSKA, per germline (reference sequence). There are 15 residues in the CDR3. CDR3 coding DNA: TGCAGCGCCAAGACAGGGGGCGCTTCTAATCAGCCCCAGCATTTT. Encoded protein: CSAKTGGASNQPQHF.